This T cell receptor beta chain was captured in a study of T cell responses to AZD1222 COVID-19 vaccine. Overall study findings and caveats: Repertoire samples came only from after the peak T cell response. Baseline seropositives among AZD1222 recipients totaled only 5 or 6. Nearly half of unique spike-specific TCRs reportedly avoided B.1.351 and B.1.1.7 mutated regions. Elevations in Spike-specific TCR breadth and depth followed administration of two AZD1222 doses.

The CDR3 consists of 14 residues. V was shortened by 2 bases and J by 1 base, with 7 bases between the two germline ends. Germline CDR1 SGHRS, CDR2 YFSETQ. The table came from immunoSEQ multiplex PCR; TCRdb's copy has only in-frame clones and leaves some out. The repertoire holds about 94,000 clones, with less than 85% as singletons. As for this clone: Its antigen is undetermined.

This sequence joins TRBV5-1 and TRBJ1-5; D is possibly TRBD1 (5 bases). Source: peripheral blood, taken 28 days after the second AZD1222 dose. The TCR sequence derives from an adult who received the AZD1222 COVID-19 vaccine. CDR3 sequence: CASSFGGSNQPQHF. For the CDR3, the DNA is TGCGCCAGCAGCTTTGGGGGAAGCAATCAGCCCCAGCATTTT.